Below are 29 T cell receptor beta chains sequenced from a single sample in a study of blood T cell repertoires in COVID-19. Generated by immunoSEQ multiplex PCR, the TCRdb table keeps only in-frame clones and is missing some. The table shows approximately 89,000 clones, with about 81% occurring only once. Sample: peripheral blood. These receptors all come from a human donor in a cohort sampled during active COVID-19.

This chain joins TRBV6-5 and TRBJ1-1; tentative D call: TRBD1 (5 bases). V lost 9 bases and J lost 11, with 22 bases in between. Germline V lookup: CDR1 MNHEY, CDR2 SVGAGI. The CDR3 totals 13 residues. CDR3 residues: CASFQTGLECAFF. CDR3 nucleotide sequence: TGTGCCAGTTTTCAAACAGGTCTGGAGTGCGCTTTCTTT.

The chain joins TRBV5-4 to TRBJ2-2, with D possibly being TRBD1 (5 bases). The germline V and J ends were trimmed by 0 bases and 0 bases, with 9 bases remaining between them. This CDR3 region has 16 residues. The V gene's germline CDR1 is SGHNT and CDR2 YYREEE (reference sequence). This CDR3 reads CASSLGAGPNTGELFF. The CDR3 DNA is TGTGCCAGCAGCTTGGGGGCAGGGCCGAACACCGGGGAGCTGTTTTTT.

The count of this clone is one. The CDR3 spells CASSYRRDNGYTF. The DNA for the CDR3 is TGTGCCAGCAGTTACAGGAGGGATAACGGCTACACCTTC. The chain joins TRBV12-3 or TRBV12-4 to TRBJ1-2, with D possibly being TRBD1 (5 bases). CDR3 size: 13 residues. V dropped 4 bases and J dropped 8 bases, with 14 bases sitting between them.

The J gene is TRBJ2-3, the V gene TRBV5-1; possible D gene TRBD1, 5 bases. The germline V gene encodes CDR1 SGHRS and CDR2 YFSETQ. The CDR3 has 15 residues. Trimming removed 0 bases at V and 2 bases at J, with 10 bases between. The DNA of the CDR3 is TGCGCCAGCAGCTTGGTCTCCAGGGCCACAGATACGCAGTATTTT. Translating it yields CASSLVSRATDTQYF.

J is TRBJ2-7 and V is TRBV7-9, with D possibly being TRBD2 (6 bases). The CDR3 spans 13 residues. Germline V gene sequence: CDR1 SEHNR, CDR2 FQNEAQ (reference sequence). V was trimmed by 1 base and J by 6 bases, leaving 10 bases between them. The CDR3 reads CASSLVPGGEQYF. For the CDR3, the DNA is TGTGCCAGCAGCTTAGTCCCCGGGGGCGAGCAGTACTTC.

The chain uses TRBV6-5 and TRBJ2-7, with 8 positions matching TRBD1. The CDR3 sequence is 15 residues long. The junction had 5 bases not matched to a gene; V was cut back by 2 bases and J by 2 bases. CDR1 is MNHEY and CDR2 is SVGAGI in the germline V gene. CDR3 DNA sequence: TGTGCCAGCAGTTACGACCGGACAGGGCCCTACGAGCAGTACTTC. Encoded protein: CASSYDRTGPYEQYF.

V and J are TRBV7-9 and TRBJ2-7; 10 nucleotides align to TRBD2. CDR1 is SEHNR, CDR2 FQNEAQ, per germline (reference sequence). V lost 4 bases and J lost 2; bases outside the gene matches: 14. The CDR3 has 18 residues. CDR3 sequence (DNA): TGTGCCAGCAGCTCCTCCACCTCCAAGCGGGGGGGTACCTACGAGCAGTACTTC. Its translation is CASSSSTSKRGGTYEQYF.

The genes are TRBV6-5 and TRBJ1-1; D not resolved. Looked up from germline, CDR1 is MNHEY and CDR2 is SVGAGI. Trimming pared 6 bases from V and 4 bases from J, leaving 12 bases between. The CDR3 has 13 amino acids. The CDR3 nucleotides are TGTGCCAGCAGGTGGCAGTCTTCCACTGAAGCTTTCTTT. As protein: CASRWQSSTEAFF.

This clone appeared once. The V and J genes are TRBV18 and TRBJ2-2; a possible D gene is TRBD1 (5 bases). CDR3 length: 16 amino acids. V shed 2 bases and J shed 0 bases, with 10 bases lying between them. Germline V gives CDR1 KGHSH, CDR2 LQKENI. CDR3 sequence: CASSPSQGTNTGELFF. The CDR3 coding sequence is TGTGCCAGCTCACCAAGTCAGGGTACGAACACCGGGGAGCTGTTTTTT.

The gene calls are TRBV6-2 or TRBV6-3 and TRBJ2-3; perhaps TRBD1 as D (6 bases). This CDR3 is 15 amino acids long. The germline V gene has CDR1 MNHEY and CDR2 SVGEGT. V was pared by 3 bases and J by 7 bases, with 17 bases between. In DNA, the CDR3 is TGTGCCAGCAGTTATCGACAGGCCAATAGGAATACGCAGTATTTT. Amino acids: CASSYRQANRNTQYF.

This clone has a handful of counts. This chain connects TRBV25-1 to TRBJ1-6, with 7 positions matching TRBD1. This CDR3 is 14 amino acids long. V lost 7 bases to trimming and J lost 4 bases; unmatched junction nucleotides: 4. Germline V gene sequence: CDR1 MGHDK, CDR2 SYGVNS. The CDR3 here is CASKRQGYNSPLHF. The DNA of the CDR3 is TGTGCCAGCAAAAGACAGGGTTATAATTCACCCCTCCACTTT.

The CDR3 coding sequence is TGTGCCAGCAGCGACACAGGGATGGCTAATGAAAAACTGTTTTTT. It codes for CASSDTGMANEKLFF. V gene TRBV5-5 combines with J gene TRBJ1-4; maybe TRBD1 (6 bases). Looked up from germline, CDR1 is SGHKS and CDR2 is YYEKEE (reference sequence). The CDR3 is 15 residues long. The ends were cut back, 4 bases at V and 3 bases at J, with 13 bases in the middle.

This clone occurred a few times. V is TRBV12-3 or TRBV12-4 and J is TRBJ1-4, with 10 bases fitting TRBD1. Losses at the gene ends were 6 bases for V and 7 bases for J; bases not matched to a gene: 2. CDR3 length: 13 amino acids. The DNA of the CDR3 is TGTGCCAGCAGCGGACAGGGGGGTGAAAAACTGTTTTTT. Amino acids: CASSGQGGEKLFF.

At least ten counts were recorded for this clone. The rearrangement joins TRBV7-9 to TRBJ1-1; D ambiguous. The CDR3 is 13 residues long. The V and J ends lost 5 bases and 5 bases respectively, with 12 bases between them. Germline CDR1 reads SEHNR; CDR2 reads FQNEAQ (reference sequence). The chain's CDR3 is CASSGRGGTEAFF. CDR3 DNA sequence: TGTGCCAGCAGCGGCCGGGGAGGGACTGAAGCTTTCTTT. The whole variable domain, filled in from reference TRBV7-9 and TRBJ1-1, reads DTGVSQNPRHKITKRGQNVTFRCDPISEHNRLYWYRQTLGQGPEFLTYFQNEAQLEKSRLLSDRFSAERPKGSFSTLEIQRTEQGDSAMYLCASSGRGGTEAFFGQGTRLTVV.

The chain links TRBV5-5 to TRBJ2-5, with 11 bases fitting TRBD2. The CDR3 contains 15 residues. Germline V CDR1 and CDR2: SGHKS, YYEKEE (reference sequence). Trimming took 3 bases from V and 4 from J; bases not matched to a gene: 5. The CDR3 region has the DNA TGTGCCAGCAGCTGGTCGACTAGCGGGGTAGAGACCCAGTACTTC. It yields the protein CASSWSTSGVETQYF.

The chain combines TRBV4-1 with TRBJ1-2; D perhaps matches TRBD1 (6 bases). CDR1 MGHRA and CDR2 YSYEKL come from the germline V gene. V was trimmed by 2 bases and J by 3 bases, leaving 13 bases between them. The CDR3 has 15 residues. The CDR3, as DNA: TGCGCCAGCAGCCAATCTCAGGGGCTGTACTATGGCTACACCTTC. Residues: CASSQSQGLYYGYTF.

The chain combines TRBV7-3 with TRBJ2-1; D is perhaps TRBD2 (6 bases). The CDR3 loop spans 14 amino acids. The V gene lost 2 bases and the J gene lost 6 bases, with 11 bases spanning the gap. The germline CDR1 and CDR2 sequences are SGHTA and FQGTGA. CDR3 bases: TGTGCCAGCAGCTTAGGGCGGGGAGGCAATGAGCAGTTCTTC. This gives the protein CASSLGRGGNEQFF.

The genes are TRBV28 and TRBJ1-5; D is unresolved. Trimming cost V 4 bases and J 0 bases, with 10 bases left between them. CDR1 is MDHEN, CDR2 SYDVKM, per germline. This CDR3 is built from 15 residues. CDR3 sequence reads: CASSSTSGSNQPQHF. In nucleotides, the CDR3 is TGTGCCAGCAGTTCTACATCGGGTAGCAATCAGCCCCAGCATTTT. The full variable domain, rest sourced from reference TRBV28 and TRBJ1-5, is DVKVTQSSRYLVKRTGEKVFLECVQDMDHENMFWYRQDPGLGLRLIYFSYDVKMKEKGDIPEGYSVSREKKERFSLILESASTNQTSMYLCASSSTSGSNQPQHFGDGTRLSIL.

V and J are TRBV3-1 (or the pseudogene TRBV3-2) and TRBJ2-5, with TRBD1 matching over 9 bases. CDR3 length equals 15 residues. Germline V gene lookup returns CDR1 LGHDT and CDR2 YNNKEL (reference sequence). V was clipped by 5 bases and J by 5 bases; unmatched bases: 9. CDR3 loop: CASSYPGTGWETQYF. For the CDR3, the DNA is TGTGCCAGCAGCTACCCCGGGACAGGGTGGGAGACCCAGTACTTC.

The chain combines TRBV30 with TRBJ2-7; TRBD2 matches at 7 bases. This CDR3 has 16 residues. Per the germline V gene, CDR1 is GTSNPN and CDR2 is SVGIG (reference sequence). J gave up 0 bases and V 1 base, and 9 bases lay outside the gene matches. The CDR3 sequence: CAWSAQRGRSSYEQYF. Written as DNA, the CDR3 is TGTGCCTGGAGTGCCCAGCGGGGTAGGAGCTCCTACGAGCAGTACTTC.

About this clone itself: Other DNA sequences in this sample translate to the same CDR3. V and J are TRBV5-1 and TRBJ1-1; 8 bases match TRBD1. There are 14 residues in the CDR3. V lost 0 bases to trimming and J lost 5 bases; unmatched junction nucleotides: 3. CDR1 and CDR2 (germline): SGHRS, YFSETQ. CDR3 protein: CASSLGTGSTEAFF. In DNA form, the CDR3 reads TGCGCCAGCAGCTTGGGGACAGGGTCTACTGAAGCTTTCTTT.

V gene TRBV4-1 combines with J gene TRBJ2-2; TRBD1 is a possible D gene (6 bases). CDR1 MGHRA and CDR2 YSYEKL come from the germline V gene. The CDR3 is made up of 18 amino acids. Trimming took off 1 base at V and 1 base at J, with 16 bases between the two ends. The CDR3 bases are TGCGCCAGCAGCCAAGGGCCGGGACAAAGAGTGAACACCGGGGAGCTGTTTTTT. This sequence encodes CASSQGPGQRVNTGELFF.

V is TRBV14 and J is TRBJ1-6; 10 bases line up with TRBD1. The CDR3 length is 16 residues. J gave up 8 bases and V 4 bases, and 8 bases lay outside the gene matches. Germline V gene sequence: CDR1 SGHDN, CDR2 FVKESK. The CDR3 DNA sequence: TGTGCCAGCAGCCGCCTTGACAGGGGGCGCGATTCACCCCTCCACTTT. Its translation: CASSRLDRGRDSPLHF. The full variable domain, rest sourced from reference TRBV14 and TRBJ1-6, is EAGVTQFPSHSVIEKGQTVTLRCDPISGHDNLYWYRRVMGKEIKFLLHFVKESKQDESGMPNNRFLAERTGGTYSTLKVQPAELEDSGVYFCASSRLDRGRDSPLHFGNGTRLTVT.

The rearrangement links TRBV5-1 to TRBJ1-3, with no clear D. Germline loops: CDR1 SGHRS, CDR2 YFSETQ. V gave up 4 bases and J gave up 0 bases, with 8 bases separating them. This CDR3 has 14 amino acids. The CDR3 DNA is TGCGCCAGCAGCCCAGGCTTCTCTGGAAACACCATATATTTT. This encodes CASSPGFSGNTIYF. The full variable domain, in which reference TRBV5-1 and TRBJ1-3 provide the parts outside the CDR3, is KAGVTQTPRYLIKTRGQQVTLSCSPISGHRSVSWYQQTPGQGLQFLFEYFSETQRNKGNFPGRFSGRQFSNSRSEMNVSTLELGDSALYLCASSPGFSGNTIYFGEGSWLTVV.

This chain links TRBV30 with TRBJ2-7, with 9 bases aligning to TRBD2. J gave up 2 bases and V 0 bases, and 8 bases lay outside the gene matches. The CDR3 runs 16 residues. CDR1 and CDR2 (germline): GTSNPN, SVGIG (reference sequence). The CDR3 loop is CAWSVPGGGATYEQYF. As DNA, the CDR3 is TGTGCCTGGAGTGTACCCGGCGGGGGGGCCACCTACGAGCAGTACTTC.

As regards this clone: The sample has other DNA sequences that encode this CDR3 too. The rearrangement joins TRBV5-1 to TRBJ1-1, with a tentative D call TRBD1 (6 bases). This CDR3 is built from 13 residues. V lost 3 bases to trimming and J lost 4 bases, with 10 bases between them. Germline CDR1 is SGHRS and CDR2 is YFSETQ. The CDR3 DNA reads as TGCGCCAGCAGCTACAGGGTAGGCACTGAAGCTTTCTTT. Its protein product is CASSYRVGTEAFF.

V usage is TRBV5-6 and J usage is TRBJ2-5; a possible D gene is TRBD2 (5 bases). This CDR3 has 15 amino acids. The germline V gene encodes CDR1 SGHDT and CDR2 YYEEEE. The ends were cut back, 4 bases at V and 1 base at J, with 14 bases in the middle. CDR3 amino acids: CASSKREPFQETQYF. The CDR3 DNA follows: TGTGCCAGCAGCAAAAGGGAGCCGTTCCAAGAGACCCAGTACTTC. The whole variable domain, remainder taken from reference TRBV5-6 and TRBJ2-5, is DAGVTQSPTHLIKTRGQQVTLRCSPKSGHDTVSWYQQALGQGPQFIFQYYEEEERQRGNFPDRFSGHQFPNYSSELNVNALLLGDSALYLCASSKREPFQETQYFGPGTRLLVL.

In its sample, this clone was seen many times. This chain connects TRBV7-9 to TRBJ2-7; 7 nucleotides line up with TRBD1. Unmatched junction bases numbered 4, after V lost 5 bases and J lost 0 bases. Germline CDR1 SEHNR, CDR2 FQNEAQ (reference sequence). The CDR3 runs to 14 residues. CDR3 in amino acids: CASSDRVLSYEQYF. The CDR3 nucleotides read TGTGCCAGCAGCGACAGGGTCCTCTCCTACGAGCAGTACTTC.

The chain carries TRBV24-1 and TRBJ2-1, with 7 bases lining up with TRBD1. This CDR3 has 16 amino acids. The junction had 14 bases not matched to a gene; V was cut back by 4 bases and J by 9 bases. CDR1 KGHDR and CDR2 SFDVKD come from the germline V gene. CDR3 protein: CATSDSRDSLRGEQFF. DNA for the CDR3: TGTGCCACCAGTGACTCCCGGGACAGCCTTCGGGGTGAGCAGTTCTTC.